A single sample gave rise to the 20 T cell receptor beta chains below, sequenced in a study of coeliac disease. Using immunoSEQ multiplex PCR, the repertoire was profiled, and TCRdb retains in-frame clones only, with some absent. This sample has approximately 5,400 clones, with roughly 58% found just once. The material sequenced was intraepithelial lymphocytes from the gut. The receptors come from a woman in her thirties with active celiac disease.

This rearrangement joins TRBV15 to TRBJ2-7; a weak D match, TRBD2 (6 bases). V was trimmed by 0 bases and J by 1 base, leaving 22 bases between them. Looked up from germline, CDR1 is LNHNV and CDR2 is YYDKDF (reference sequence). This CDR3 region has 19 residues. This CDR3 reads CATSRDISGRGWESYEQYF. The CDR3 DNA is TGTGCCACCAGCAGAGACATAAGCGGGCGGGGCTGGGAGTCCTACGAGCAGTACTTC.

The chain is built from TRBV7-2 and TRBJ1-6, with D possibly TRBD1 on 6 matching bases. Germline loops: CDR1 SGHTA, CDR2 FQGNSA. Between the trimmed V and J ends, which lost 5 bases and 10 bases, there was a span of 12 bases. The CDR3 runs 13 residues. CDR3 coding DNA: TGTGCCAGCAGCCCCGAACAGGGATCACCCCTCCACTTT. Translation: CASSPEQGSPLHF.

The chain links TRBV11-2 to TRBJ2-1, with 9 bases matching TRBD2. The CDR3 runs to 18 residues. With 1 base clipped from V and 6 bases from J, the junction kept 13 bases outside the gene matches. Germline CDR1 SGHAT, CDR2 FQNNGV. The CDR3 DNA reads TGTGCCAGCAGCTTAGTTGCGGGGGGGCCTCACATTGGCAATGAGCAGTTCTTC. Protein: CASSLVAGGPHIGNEQFF.

V is TRBV27 and J is TRBJ2-5, with TRBD1 as a possible D gene (5 bases). V lost 5 bases and J lost 5, with 24 bases in between. From germline, CDR1 is MNHEY and CDR2 SMNVEV (reference sequence). The CDR3 extends over 17 amino acids. CDR3 DNA: TGTGCCAGCAGTCCAGGGCTCCGCCGCCCGAACGAGGAGACCCAGTACTTC. Protein sequence: CASSPGLRRPNEETQYF.

The V gene is TRBV2, the J gene TRBJ1-2, with a weak D call TRBD1 (5 bases). The CDR3 is 14 residues long. V lost 2 bases, J lost 2 bases, and 9 bases lay in between. Germline V gene data show CDR1 as SNHLY and CDR2 as FYNNEI. The CDR3 bases are TGTGCCAGCAGTGAATTTGGGGGGAACTATGGCTACACCTTC. This encodes CASSEFGGNYGYTF.

V is TRBV27 and J is TRBJ1-4; TRBD1 is a possible D gene (5 bases). The germline V gene encodes CDR1 MNHEY and CDR2 SMNVEV (reference sequence). Trimming stripped 3 bases from V and 5 bases from J, with 13 bases between. The CDR3 is made up of 15 amino acids. DNA for the CDR3: TGTGCCAGCAGTTTGAGGGGTCGGGGGAATGAAAAACTGTTTTTT. Residues: CASSLRGRGNEKLFF. Using reference TRBV27 and TRBJ1-4 for the parts outside the CDR3, the full variable domain is EAQVTQNPRYLITVTGKKLTVTCSQNMNHEYMSWYRQDPGLGLRQIYYSMNVEVTDKGDVPEGYKVSRKEKRNFPLILESPSPNQTSLYFCASSLRGRGNEKLFFGSGTQLSVL.

This clone has only a few counts. This sequence joins TRBV4-3 and TRBJ2-7, with TRBD1 identical over 8 bases. The V and J ends lost 0 bases and 4 bases, in that order; junction bases with no gene match: 8. In germline, CDR1 is LGHNA, CDR2 YSLEER. The CDR3 is 16 residues long. CDR3 in DNA: TGCGCCAGCAGCCAAGATAATACAGGGGGAAGTTACGAGCAGTACTTC. Translating it yields CASSQDNTGGSYEQYF.

V is TRBV2 and J is TRBJ2-1; TRBD2 might be the D (7 bases). Germline values: CDR1 SNHLY, CDR2 FYNNEI. V was pared by 6 bases and J by 10 bases, with 16 bases between. The CDR3 totals 13 residues. CDR3 nucleotides: TGTGCCAGCAGCGGGGGGCCTAGTATCGAGCAGTTCTTC. This codes for CASSGGPSIEQFF.

This clone has just a few counts. The V call is TRBV18, the J call TRBJ1-3, with 9 bases that match TRBD1. Germline V gives CDR1 KGHSH, CDR2 LQKENI. The CDR3 consists of 16 residues. The V and J ends lost 1 base and 3 bases, in that order; junction bases with no gene match: 4. CDR3 loop: CASSPQDRGGGNTIYF. The DNA of the CDR3 is TGTGCCAGCTCACCACAGGACAGGGGAGGTGGAAACACCATATATTTT.

CDR3 residues: CASSLARGGTNEKLFF. CDR3 coding DNA: TGTGCCAGCAGCTTAGCGCGTGGAGGGACTAATGAAAAACTGTTTTTT. The chain has TRBV7-6 and TRBJ1-4; D uncertain. The CDR3 has 16 residues. V gave up 0 bases and J gave up 2 bases, with 10 bases separating them. Germline V lookup: CDR1 SGHVS, CDR2 FNYEAQ.

By its share, this clone is large. The chain employs TRBV27 and TRBJ1-1; TRBD1 aligns across 8 bases. Germline V gives CDR1 MNHEY, CDR2 SMNVEV (reference sequence). The CDR3 is 15 amino acids. V lost 6 bases to trimming and J lost 1 base; unmatched junction nucleotides: 7. CDR3 region: CASSHLTGENTEAFF. In DNA, the CDR3 is TGTGCCAGCAGCCACCTGACAGGGGAGAACACTGAAGCTTTCTTT.

This clone has just a few counts. The chain uses TRBV4-1 and TRBJ2-1; no definite D call. The CDR3 consists of 15 residues. Germline CDR1 is MGHRA and CDR2 is YSYEKL. V lost 1 base, J lost 6 bases, and 13 bases lay in between. The CDR3 sequence is CASSQGVGDPNEQFF. As DNA, the CDR3 is TGCGCCAGCAGCCAAGGGGTAGGAGACCCCAATGAGCAGTTCTTC.

A remark on this clone: Germline and junction disagree at one end, which may indicate a read error. The V and J genes are TRBV29-1 and TRBJ2-1; D remains unclear. This CDR3 spans 11 amino acids. Germline V gives CDR1 SQVTM, CDR2 ANQGSEA. The CDR3: CNVAWAGTQFF. The DNA of the CDR3 is TGCAACGTTGCTTGGGCAGGAACGCAGTTCTTC.

The chain is built from TRBV27 and TRBJ2-3; 8 nucleotides match TRBD1. Germline V gives CDR1 MNHEY, CDR2 SMNVEV (reference sequence). Trimming cost V 3 bases and J 3 bases; bases outside gene matches: 5. This CDR3 is 15 amino acids long. CDR3 loop: CASSFRGRRTDTQYF. As DNA, the CDR3 is TGTGCCAGCAGTTTCAGGGGGCGGCGGACAGATACGCAGTATTTT.

By sample share, this clone is medium-sized (0.01 to 0.1%). This sequence joins TRBV6-4 and TRBJ1-2, with TRBD1 matching over 7 bases. CDR1 and CDR2 from the germline V gene are MRHNA and SNTAGT. V gave up 9 bases and J gave up 8 bases; unmatched junction bases: 15. The CDR3 sequence is 14 residues long. The chain's CDR3 is CASSRTGETMGYTF. The CDR3 nucleotides read TGTGCCAGTTCCCGGACAGGAGAAACTATGGGCTACACCTTC.

The CDR3 DNA reads TGTGCCAGCAGCCAAGATATTGAGGTCAACGCCTACGAGCAGTACTTC. Residues: CASSQDIEVNAYEQYF. The chain links TRBV4-2 to TRBJ2-7; D is undetermined. Trimming shortened V by 0 bases and J by 2 bases, and 14 bases separated the two germline ends. This CDR3 comprises 16 residues. Germline CDR1 and CDR2: LGHNA and YNFKEQ.

The J gene is TRBJ1-1, the V gene TRBV4-2; D call uncertain. Germline CDR1 reads LGHNA; CDR2 reads YNFKEQ. V gave up 0 bases and J gave up 7 bases, with 9 bases separating them. The CDR3 runs to 13 residues. The DNA of the CDR3 is TGTGCCAGCAGCCAAGATCTTGGCGGTGAAGCTTTCTTT. Its translation is CASSQDLGGEAFF.

The V call is TRBV2, the J call TRBJ1-2, with D unclear. The V end lost 1 base, the J end lost 8 bases, and 14 bases lay between the germline ends. The germline CDR1 and CDR2 sequences are SNHLY and FYNNEI. The CDR3 runs to 14 residues. The DNA for the CDR3 is TGTGCCAGCAGTGAAGGGAGGCCCCTCGGGGGCTACACCTTC. Translating it yields CASSEGRPLGGYTF.

This clone was picked up a small number of times. V gene TRBV4-3 combines with J gene TRBJ1-1; 7 bases agree with TRBD1. Per germline, CDR1 LGHNA and CDR2 YSLEER. The CDR3 is 13 amino acids. V lost 0 bases, J lost 6 bases, and 1 base stayed unmatched. CDR3 coding DNA: TGCGCCAGCAGCCAAGAGGGGACAGCTGAAGCTTTCTTT. Translation: CASSQEGTAEAFF.

This clone was counted only a few times. The chain is built from TRBV4-2 and TRBJ2-1, with D maybe TRBD2 (6 bases). CDR3 size: 14 residues. Trimming stripped 3 bases from V and 10 bases from J, with 16 bases between. Germline V lookup: CDR1 LGHNA, CDR2 YNFKEQ. The CDR3 DNA follows: TGTGCCAGCAGCCATGGGGCCCGCGGGGTGGAGCAGTTCTTC. This codes for CASSHGARGVEQFF.